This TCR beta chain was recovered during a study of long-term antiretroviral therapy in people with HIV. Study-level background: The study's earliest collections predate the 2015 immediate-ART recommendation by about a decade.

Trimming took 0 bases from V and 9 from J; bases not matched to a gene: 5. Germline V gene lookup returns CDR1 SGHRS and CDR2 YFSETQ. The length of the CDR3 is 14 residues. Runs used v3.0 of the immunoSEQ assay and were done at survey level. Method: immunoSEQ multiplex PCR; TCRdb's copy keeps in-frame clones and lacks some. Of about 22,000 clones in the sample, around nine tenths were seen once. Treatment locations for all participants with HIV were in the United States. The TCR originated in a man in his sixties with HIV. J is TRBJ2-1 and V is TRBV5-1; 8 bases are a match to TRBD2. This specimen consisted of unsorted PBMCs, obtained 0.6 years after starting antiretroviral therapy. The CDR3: CASSLEAGVSEQFF. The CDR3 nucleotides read TGCGCCAGCAGCTTGGAAGCGGGAGTGAGTGAGCAGTTCTTC.